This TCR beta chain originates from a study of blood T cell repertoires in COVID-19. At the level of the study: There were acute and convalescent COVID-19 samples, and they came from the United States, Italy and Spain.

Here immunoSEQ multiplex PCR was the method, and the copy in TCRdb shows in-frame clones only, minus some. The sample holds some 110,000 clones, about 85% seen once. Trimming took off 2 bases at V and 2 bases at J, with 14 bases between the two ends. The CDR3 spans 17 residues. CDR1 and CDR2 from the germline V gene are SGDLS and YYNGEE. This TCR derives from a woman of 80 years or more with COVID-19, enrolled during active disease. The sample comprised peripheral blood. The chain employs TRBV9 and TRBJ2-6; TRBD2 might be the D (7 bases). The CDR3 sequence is CASSVGGRVAGANVLTF. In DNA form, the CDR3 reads TGTGCCAGCAGCGTCGGGGGGCGAGTAGCTGGGGCCAACGTCCTGACTTTC.